The rows below give T cell receptor beta chains drawn from one sample of a study of Ad26.COV2.S vaccination and SARS-CoV-2 variants. The assay was immunoSEQ multiplex PCR, and TCRdb's table has in-frame clones only and misses some. The sample lists approximately 480,000 clones, roughly 89% occurring once. Sequenced here: peripheral blood, sampled in a trial of Ad26.COV2.S vaccine versus placebo. Receptors were obtained from a person between 18 and 59 years old who received the Ad26.COV2.S COVID-19 vaccine or a placebo. The CDR3 runs from the conserved cysteine through the conserved F or W. A D gene is named only where the DNA matches it firmly. Some rows have no size entry. The others give once, few or many, or a class for an expanded clone.

V gene: TRBV28
J gene: TRBJ1-4
D gene: TRBD1
clone size: -
CDR3 DNA: TGTGCCAGCAGCCTCCCAGGGGGAACAAATGAAAAACTGTTTTTT
CDR3 protein: CASSLPGGTNEKLFF

V gene: TRBV24-1
J gene: TRBJ2-3
D gene: -
clone size: -
CDR3 DNA: TGTGCCACCAGTGATTTGCCCAGGGCAGGCACAGATACGCAGTATTTT
CDR3 protein: CATSDLPRAGTDTQYF

V gene: TRBV6-4
J gene: TRBJ2-3
D gene: TRBD2
clone size: -
CDR3 DNA: TGTGCCAGCAGTGAGGGGTCGGACGGGAGGTCTTTGAATACGCAGTATTTT
CDR3 protein: CASSEGSDGRSLNTQYF

V gene: TRBV5-4
J gene: TRBJ2-7
D gene: -
clone size: -
CDR3 DNA: TGTGCCAGCAGCCTGGAAGGTTACGAGCAGTACTTC
CDR3 protein: CASSLEGYEQYF

V gene: TRBV30
J gene: TRBJ1-2
D gene: -
clone size: -
CDR3 DNA: TGTGCCTGGAGTAAATCCTTACACCGGCCCTATGGCTACACCTTC
CDR3 protein: CAWSKSLHRPYGYTF

V gene: TRBV7-2
J gene: TRBJ2-7
D gene: -
clone size: -
CDR3 DNA: TGTGCCAGCAGCCCACAACCCCCCTACGAGCAGTACTTC
CDR3 protein: CASSPQPPYEQYF

V gene: TRBV7-3
J gene: TRBJ1-2
D gene: -
clone size: -
CDR3 DNA: TGTGCCAGCAGCCCCCGGAGAGCCGGGCACCATAGCTATGGCTACACCTTC
CDR3 protein: CASSPRRAGHHSYGYTF

V gene: TRBV11-2
J gene: TRBJ1-2
D gene: TRBD1
clone size: -
CDR3 DNA: TGTGCCAGCAGCTCGGACAGGGGGACGTATGGCTACACCTTC
CDR3 protein: CASSSDRGTYGYTF

V gene: TRBV4-1
J gene: TRBJ2-5
D gene: TRBD2
clone size: -
CDR3 DNA: TGCGCCAGCAGCCAAGCCCTAGCGGACTACCAAGAGACCCAGTACTTC
CDR3 protein: CASSQALADYQETQYF

V gene: TRBV7-2
J gene: TRBJ1-5
D gene: -
clone size: -
CDR3 DNA: TGTGCCAGCAGCTGGAAGGGGGGGTCCAATCAGCCCCAGCATTTT
CDR3 protein: CASSWKGGSNQPQHF

V gene: TRBV30
J gene: TRBJ2-1
D gene: TRBD1
clone size: -
CDR3 DNA: TGTGCCTGGAGTATAGGACAGGGGTCGGGCGATGAGCAGTTCTTC
CDR3 protein: CAWSIGQGSGDEQFF

V gene: TRBV7-2
J gene: TRBJ1-3
D gene: -
clone size: -
CDR3 DNA: TGTGCCAGCAGCCGCCCGGGGGGAAGTGGAAACACCATATATTTT
CDR3 protein: CASSRPGGSGNTIYF

V gene: TRBV5-1
J gene: TRBJ2-7
D gene: -
clone size: -
CDR3 DNA: TGCGCCAGCAAAGACACCAGCTCCTACGAGCAGTACTTC
CDR3 protein: CASKDTSSYEQYF

V gene: TRBV4-3
J gene: TRBJ2-3
D gene: -
clone size: -
CDR3 DNA: TGCGCCAGCAGCCACGGGCGCACAGATACGCAGTATTTT
CDR3 protein: CASSHGRTDTQYF

V gene: TRBV19
J gene: TRBJ1-2
D gene: -
clone size: once
CDR3 DNA: TGTGCCAGTAGTATCGGGCGGGCCTATGGCTACACCTTC
CDR3 protein: CASSIGRAYGYTF

V gene: TRBV30
J gene: TRBJ1-2
D gene: -
clone size: -
CDR3 DNA: TGTGCCTGGACCTCCCCAGGGGTAGGCTACACCTTC
CDR3 protein: CAWTSPGVGYTF

V gene: TRBV2
J gene: TRBJ2-1
D gene: -
clone size: -
CDR3 DNA: TGTGCCAGCGATAATGGGGGGACCAATCACAATGAGCAGTTCTTC
CDR3 protein: CASDNGGTNHNEQFF

V gene: TRBV4-2
J gene: TRBJ1-3
D gene: TRBD1
clone size: -
CDR3 DNA: TGTGCCAGCAGCCAAGAATTGGGGCCCGGAGGGGGCACTGGAAACACCATATATTTT
CDR3 protein: CASSQELGPGGGTGNTIYF

V gene: TRBV6-5
J gene: TRBJ1-3
D gene: -
clone size: -
CDR3 DNA: TGTGCCAGCCGCATTGGGTCGCTCTCTGGAAACACCATATATTTT
CDR3 protein: CASRIGSLSGNTIYF

V gene: TRBV2
J gene: TRBJ1-2
D gene: TRBD1
clone size: -
CDR3 DNA: TGTGCCAGCACCCCGGACAGGGGCGGCGGCTACACCTTC
CDR3 protein: CASTPDRGGGYTF

V gene: TRBV7-9
J gene: TRBJ2-7
D gene: -
clone size: -
CDR3 DNA: TGTGCCAGCAGCTTGGTCTTGGGGGTACGGGTGGACGAGCAGTACTTC
CDR3 protein: CASSLVLGVRVDEQYF

V gene: TRBV18
J gene: TRBJ2-7
D gene: -
clone size: once
CDR3 DNA: TGTGCCAGCTCAGGGCTCAACGAGCAGTACTTC
CDR3 protein: CASSGLNEQYF

V gene: TRBV14
J gene: TRBJ2-4
D gene: -
clone size: -
CDR3 DNA: TGTGCCAGCAGCCAAAGGGCCCTGGGAAACATTCAGTACTTC
CDR3 protein: CASSQRALGNIQYF

V gene: TRBV7-9
J gene: TRBJ1-3
D gene: -
clone size: -
CDR3 DNA: TGTGCCAGCAGCTTAGGGGCAGGTACCTCCTCTGGAAACACCATATATTTT
CDR3 protein: CASSLGAGTSSGNTIYF

V gene: TRBV9
J gene: TRBJ2-1
D gene: TRBD2
clone size: -
CDR3 DNA: TGTGCCAGCAGCGCGTTAGGGACTAGCGGAAGTTACAATGAGCAGTTCTTC
CDR3 protein: CASSALGTSGSYNEQFF

V gene: TRBV21-1
J gene: TRBJ2-1
D gene: -
clone size: -
CDR3 DNA: TGTGCCAGCCGGGGGCGAGCGGGAGTTCATAATGAGCAGTTCTTC
CDR3 protein: CASRGRAGVHNEQFF

V gene: TRBV27
J gene: TRBJ2-1
D gene: -
clone size: once
CDR3 DNA: TGTGCCAGCAGTACCGGGAACCGAGCCTACAATGAGCAGTTCTTC
CDR3 protein: CASSTGNRAYNEQFF

V gene: TRBV28
J gene: TRBJ2-5
D gene: -
clone size: -
CDR3 DNA: TGTGCCAGCAGTTTGAGCAGATCGTACCAAGAGACCCAGTACTTC
CDR3 protein: CASSLSRSYQETQYF

V gene: TRBV30
J gene: TRBJ1-6
D gene: -
clone size: -
CDR3 DNA: TGTGCCTGGAGTGTTCGCCATTCACCCCTCCACTTT
CDR3 protein: CAWSVRHSPLHF

V gene: TRBV10-3
J gene: TRBJ2-7
D gene: -
clone size: -
CDR3 DNA: TGTGCCATCAGTGACTTAAACGAGCAGTACTTC
CDR3 protein: CAISDLNEQYF

V gene: TRBV30
J gene: TRBJ2-1
D gene: -
clone size: once
CDR3 DNA: TGTGCCTGGAGTATCCGAGGGAGGGAGCAGTTCTTC
CDR3 protein: CAWSIRGREQFF

V gene: TRBV5-1
J gene: TRBJ2-1
D gene: TRBD2
clone size: -
CDR3 DNA: TGCGCCAGCAGCTTGAACCGCGGGGGATCGGTCTACAATGAGCAGTTCTTC
CDR3 protein: CASSLNRGGSVYNEQFF

V gene: TRBV6-4
J gene: TRBJ2-1
D gene: TRBD2
clone size: -
CDR3 DNA: TGTGCCAGCAGCGGACTAGCGGGAGAAGGTGAGCAGTTCTTC
CDR3 protein: CASSGLAGEGEQFF

V gene: TRBV29-1
J gene: TRBJ2-5
D gene: TRBD1
clone size: -
CDR3 DNA: TGCAGCGTGAGGACAGGGGGGTACCAAGAGACCCAGTACTTC
CDR3 protein: CSVRTGGYQETQYF

V gene: TRBV7-8
J gene: TRBJ2-3
D gene: -
clone size: -
CDR3 DNA: TGTGCCAGCAGCTTAGTTTCGGCAAGCACAGATACGCAGTATTTT
CDR3 protein: CASSLVSASTDTQYF

V gene: TRBV5-4
J gene: TRBJ1-2
D gene: TRBD1
clone size: -
CDR3 DNA: TGTGCCAGCAGCACGACAGGGTTTAACTATGGCTACACCTTC
CDR3 protein: CASSTTGFNYGYTF

V gene: TRBV6-5
J gene: TRBJ1-3
D gene: -
clone size: -
CDR3 DNA: TGTGCCAGCAGTTACGGGAGTGAGGGAAACACCATATATTTT
CDR3 protein: CASSYGSEGNTIYF

V gene: TRBV30
J gene: TRBJ2-5
D gene: TRBD1
clone size: -
CDR3 DNA: TGTGCCTGGAGTGTATACGGGACAGGGGCACAGACCCAGTACTTC
CDR3 protein: CAWSVYGTGAQTQYF

V gene: TRBV6-2/TRBV6-3
J gene: TRBJ1-5
D gene: -
clone size: -
CDR3 DNA: TGTGCCAGCAGTTTCGGGGGGCTTGGGCAGCCCCAGCATTTT
CDR3 protein: CASSFGGLGQPQHF

V gene: TRBV6-6
J gene: TRBJ1-3
D gene: -
clone size: -
CDR3 DNA: TGTGCCAGCAGTACCAGGGGAAGCTCTGGAAACACCATATATTTT
CDR3 protein: CASSTRGSSGNTIYF

V gene: TRBV7-8
J gene: TRBJ2-7
D gene: -
clone size: -
CDR3 DNA: TGTGCCAGCAGCCGAGGGGGCTCCTACGAGCAGTACTTC
CDR3 protein: CASSRGGSYEQYF

V gene: TRBV7-2
J gene: TRBJ2-7
D gene: -
clone size: -
CDR3 DNA: TGTGCCAGCAGCTTAGGCCCGCGGGCCTACGAGCAGTACTTC
CDR3 protein: CASSLGPRAYEQYF

V gene: TRBV7-3
J gene: TRBJ2-5
D gene: -
clone size: -
CDR3 DNA: TGTGCCAGCAGCTTCGGAGTACGGGAGACCCAGTACTTC
CDR3 protein: CASSFGVRETQYF

V gene: TRBV27
J gene: TRBJ1-2
D gene: TRBD1
clone size: few
CDR3 DNA: TGTGCCAGCGCAAGGAGTTTTAGCGGGACAGGGTTTGGCTACACCTTC
CDR3 protein: CASARSFSGTGFGYTF

V gene: TRBV6-2/TRBV6-3
J gene: TRBJ1-2
D gene: TRBD1
clone size: once
CDR3 DNA: TGTGCCAGCAGTTCAGAAGTGGACAGGATGCTTTATGGCTACACCTTC
CDR3 protein: CASSSEVDRMLYGYTF

V gene: TRBV7-8
J gene: TRBJ1-6
D gene: TRBD1
clone size: once
CDR3 DNA: TGTGCCAGCAGCCGTCAGCCCGGACAGGGGAGTTTGGGGCCCCTCCACTTT
CDR3 protein: CASSRQPGQGSLGPLHF

V gene: TRBV6-2/TRBV6-3
J gene: TRBJ2-7
D gene: -
clone size: -
CDR3 DNA: TGTGCCAGCAGTTCCCCAATGACTAGAAAACCCTACGAGCAGTACTTC
CDR3 protein: CASSSPMTRKPYEQYF

V gene: TRBV5-4
J gene: TRBJ1-1
D gene: -
clone size: few
CDR3 DNA: TGTGCCAGCAGCCCTACAGGTTTGAACACTGAAGCTTTCTTT
CDR3 protein: CASSPTGLNTEAFF

V gene: TRBV5-1
J gene: TRBJ1-6
D gene: TRBD1
clone size: -
CDR3 DNA: TGCGCCAGCAGCTTGGTCTCAGGGGGTGTGAATTCACCCCTCCACTTT
CDR3 protein: CASSLVSGGVNSPLHF

V gene: TRBV11-2
J gene: TRBJ2-7
D gene: -
clone size: once
CDR3 DNA: TGTGCCAGCAGCCCTAACTGGGGGACGTCCTACGAGCAGTACTTC
CDR3 protein: CASSPNWGTSYEQYF

V gene: TRBV11-3
J gene: TRBJ2-2
D gene: TRBD1
clone size: once
CDR3 DNA: TGTGCCAGCAGCCCGGGACAGGGGAACACCGGGGAGCTGTTTTTT
CDR3 protein: CASSPGQGNTGELFF

V gene: TRBV30
J gene: TRBJ1-5
D gene: TRBD1
clone size: -
CDR3 DNA: TGTGCCTGGAGTGGACAGGGAAATCAGCCCCAGCATTTT
CDR3 protein: CAWSGQGNQPQHF

V gene: TRBV5-1
J gene: TRBJ2-2
D gene: TRBD1
clone size: few
CDR3 DNA: TGCGCCAGCAGCTTAGTTGTCTGGGGACAGAGGAACACCGGGGAGCTGTTTTTT
CDR3 protein: CASSLVVWGQRNTGELFF

V gene: TRBV24-1
J gene: TRBJ2-2
D gene: -
clone size: -
CDR3 DNA: TGTGCCACCAGTGATTCGGTGGTGGTAGGGGAGCTGTTTTTT
CDR3 protein: CATSDSVVVGELFF

V gene: TRBV24-1
J gene: TRBJ2-2
D gene: TRBD2
clone size: -
CDR3 DNA: TGTGCCACCTCCCGCGGGGGAGCCGGGGAGCTGTTTTTT
CDR3 protein: CATSRGGAGELFF

V gene: TRBV7-2
J gene: TRBJ2-1
D gene: TRBD1
clone size: -
CDR3 DNA: TGTGCCAGCAGCTCCCCGGGCGAGGGGGCTCACAATGAGCAGTTCTTC
CDR3 protein: CASSSPGEGAHNEQFF